This entry lists 22 T cell receptor beta chains sequenced from one sample in a study of OX40 agonist ivuxolimab in advanced cancers. TCRdb's table, derived via immunoSEQ multiplex PCR, lists solely in-frame clones and lacks some. The table includes approximately 41,000 clones, around 90% detected once. The starting material was CD4+ or CD8+ T cells sorted from blood, obtained in a trial of the OX40 agonist ivuxolimab. Receptors originate from an adult with an advanced solid tumor such as melanoma, head and neck, liver or kidney cancer.

The chain recombines TRBV6-1 with TRBJ1-1; D gene ambiguous. The germline CDR1 and CDR2 sequences are MNHNS and SASEGT. This CDR3 region has 13 residues. Trimming removed 4 bases from V and 0 bases from J, with 6 bases in between. CDR3 nucleotide sequence: TGTGCCAGCAGTGTAGAAATGAACACTGAAGCTTTCTTT. This codes for CASSVEMNTEAFF.

The chain couples TRBV2 to TRBJ2-7; 8 bases line up with TRBD1. The junction had 3 bases not matched to a gene; V was cut back by 3 bases and J by 2 bases. The V gene's germline CDR1 is SNHLY and CDR2 FYNNEI. This CDR3 comprises 14 residues. The CDR3 sequence: CASSDRTGTYEQYF. The CDR3 DNA sequence: TGTGCCAGCAGTGACCGGACAGGGACCTACGAGCAGTACTTC. The full variable domain, in which reference TRBV2 and TRBJ2-7 provide the parts outside the CDR3, is EPEVTQTPSHQVTQMGQEVILRCVPISNHLYFYWYRQILGQKVEFLVSFYNNEISEKSEIFDDQFSVERPDGSNFTLKIRSTKLEDSAMYFCASSDRTGTYEQYFGPGTRLTVT.

CDR3 sequence (DNA): TGTGCCAGCAGGGAGAAGGGCACAGATACGCAGTATTTT. Protein: CASREKGTDTQYF. This chain joins TRBV6-5 and TRBJ2-3; D is unresolved. V was cut by 6 bases and J by 1 base, with 8 bases left in between. The CDR3 is 13 amino acids. CDR1 and CDR2 from the germline V gene are MNHEY and SVGAGI.

This chain uses TRBV6-5 with TRBJ1-2; maybe TRBD1 (5 bases). V lost 0 bases and J 1 base, leaving 6 bases between the germline ends. The CDR3 runs to 14 residues. CDR1 is MNHEY and CDR2 is SVGAGI in the germline V gene. In DNA form, the CDR3 reads TGTGCCAGCAGTTACTCGGGGCTTAACTATGGCTACACCTTC. It codes for CASSYSGLNYGYTF.

The rearrangement links TRBV6-6 to TRBJ2-7, with 9 bases fitting TRBD2. The CDR3 has 15 residues. V dropped 2 bases and J dropped 3; count of bases not matched to a gene: 5. Germline loops: CDR1 MNHNY, CDR2 SVGAGI (reference sequence). CDR3 DNA: TGTGCCAGCAGTTACCTTGCGGGGGGGAACTACGAGCAGTACTTC. It codes for CASSYLAGGNYEQYF.

The rearrangement uses TRBV4-3 and TRBJ2-5; D perhaps matches TRBD2 (6 bases). Trimming took off 0 bases at V and 5 bases at J, with 19 bases between the two ends. Germline CDR1 and CDR2: LGHNA and YSLEER. The CDR3 spans 17 residues. The CDR3 protein is CASSQDHRGGARETQYF. CDR3 DNA: TGCGCCAGCAGCCAAGACCACCGGGGCGGGGCGCGGGAGACCCAGTACTTC.

This sequence joins TRBV4-1 and TRBJ1-3; D is unresolved. The CDR3 contains 18 residues. V lost 1 base and J 5 bases, leaving 21 bases between the germline ends. Per germline, CDR1 MGHRA and CDR2 YSYEKL. CDR3 nucleotide sequence: TGCGCCAGCAGCCAAGGACTTGTCGGCCGCCCGGGCCGAAACACCATATATTTT. Translating it yields CASSQGLVGRPGRNTIYF.

The V and J genes are TRBV7-6 and TRBJ1-6, with 8 nucleotides matching TRBD1. Germline CDR1 SGHVS, CDR2 FNYEAQ. V lost 2 bases, J lost 8 bases, and 5 bases stayed unmatched. This CDR3 comprises 15 residues. CDR3 bases: TGTGCCAGCAGCTTAACCGGGACAGGAGATTCACCCCTCCACTTT. It codes for CASSLTGTGDSPLHF.

The gene calls are TRBV6-5 and TRBJ1-2, with D tentatively TRBD1 (5 bases). CDR1 MNHEY and CDR2 SVGAGI come from the germline V gene. The CDR3 extends over 13 amino acids. V was cut by 4 bases and J by 4 bases, with 10 bases left in between. CDR3 coding DNA: TGTGCCAGCAGTTTTGGGGGGGGCTATGGCTACACCTTC. Protein sequence: CASSFGGGYGYTF.

This clone was recorded only once. This chain uses TRBV4-2 with TRBJ1-6; possibly TRBD1 for D (6 bases). This CDR3 has 17 residues. CDR1 is LGHNA, CDR2 YNFKEQ, per germline. Trimming shortened V by 2 bases and J by 0 bases, and 11 bases separated the two germline ends. The CDR3 DNA reads TGTGCCAGCAGCCAAAGGACAGCCCGCTCCTATAATTCACCCCTCCACTTT. The encoded protein is CASSQRTARSYNSPLHF.

The V gene is TRBV7-2, the J gene TRBJ2-7; tentatively, D is TRBD2 (5 bases). Trimming removed 5 bases at V and 2 bases at J, with 10 bases between. The CDR3 runs to 13 residues. The V gene's germline CDR1 is SGHTA and CDR2 FQGNSA. CDR3 loop: CASSPVGAYEQYF. The CDR3 region has the DNA TGTGCCAGCAGCCCCGTGGGAGCCTACGAGCAGTACTTC.

This chain connects TRBV9 to TRBJ1-2, with 7 nucleotides matching TRBD1. Trimming at V came to 3 bases and at J to 3 bases, leaving 20 bases not matched to a gene. The CDR3 has 19 amino acids. CDR1 is SGDLS and CDR2 is YYNGEE in the germline V gene. This CDR3 is CASSAPRDSSKPPYYGYTF. In nucleotides, the CDR3 is TGTGCCAGCAGCGCCCCTCGGGACAGCTCGAAGCCCCCCTACTATGGCTACACCTTC.

Judged by abundance, this clone is medium-sized. At one of its ends the junction is not consistent with the germline gene, which may arise from a read error. V is TRBV7-7 and J is TRBJ1-1; D call uncertain. The CDR3 runs 13 residues. Germline CDR1 is SSHAT and CDR2 is FNYEAQ (reference sequence). The CDR3 nucleotides are TGTGCTAGCAGCCTCGACGTGAACACTGAAGCTTTCTTT. Amino acid sequence: CASSLDVNTEAFF.

The gene calls are TRBV7-2 and TRBJ2-2; 8 bases match TRBD1. This CDR3 is 17 amino acids long. The junction had 11 bases not matched to a gene; V was cut back by 6 bases and J by 2 bases. Germline CDR1 is SGHTA and CDR2 is FQGNSA. CDR3 amino acids: CASRHSRGQANTGELFF. The DNA of the CDR3 is TGTGCCAGCAGACATAGTCGGGGACAGGCTAACACCGGGGAGCTGTTTTTT.

This sequence joins TRBV10-3 and TRBJ1-1; D gene ambiguous. V lost 7 bases, J lost 0 bases, and 9 bases lay in between. Germline CDR1 reads ENHRY; CDR2 reads SYGVKD. The CDR3 has 13 amino acids. The CDR3 loop reads CAITAGLNTEAFF. The DNA of the CDR3 is TGTGCCATCACGGCAGGATTGAACACTGAAGCTTTCTTT.

A single count supports this clone. The chain combines TRBV5-5 with TRBJ1-6; no clear D gene. CDR3 size: 16 residues. Germline CDR1 SGHKS, CDR2 YYEKEE (reference sequence). Trimming cost V 0 bases and J 6 bases, with 13 bases left between them. This CDR3 reads CASSLEVIRINSPLHF. CDR3 coding DNA: TGTGCCAGCAGCTTGGAGGTTATTAGAATTAATTCACCCCTCCACTTT.

The V gene is TRBV5-1, the J gene TRBJ2-7; D may be TRBD1 (5 bases). Trimming cost V 1 base and J 4 bases, with 9 bases left between them. CDR3 length: 13 amino acids. Germline lookup yields CDR1 SGHRS and CDR2 YFSETQ. This CDR3 is CASSLSDRYEQYF. The CDR3 DNA reads TGCGCCAGCAGCTTGAGTGACAGATACGAGCAGTACTTC.

The CDR3 DNA reads as TGTGCCAGTAGTAACAGGGGAGGCAATCAGCCCCAGCATTTT. This codes for CASSNRGGNQPQHF. The gene calls are TRBV19 and TRBJ1-5; 7 nucleotides align to TRBD1. From germline, CDR1 is LNHDA and CDR2 SQIVND (reference sequence). The CDR3 is 14 residues long. J gave up 2 bases and V 4 bases, and 2 bases lay outside the gene matches. The complete variable domain, with remaining parts taken from reference TRBV19 and TRBJ1-5, reads DGGITQSPKYLFRKEGQNVTLSCEQNLNHDAMYWYRQDPGQGLRLIYYSQIVNDFQKGDIAEGYSVSREKKESFPLTVTSAQKNPTAFYLCASSNRGGNQPQHFGDGTRLSIL.

The chain uses TRBV5-1 and TRBJ2-5, with 8 positions matching TRBD2. The CDR3 consists of 16 residues. The trim removed 0 bases at V and 5 bases at J, leaving 9 bases unmatched. Germline CDR1 and CDR2: SGHRS and YFSETQ. The CDR3 DNA is TGCGCCAGCAGCTTGGAGGGCCGGGGGGGCTTGGAGACCCAGTACTTC. Protein product: CASSLEGRGGLETQYF.

V and J are TRBV5-4 and TRBJ1-3, with D uncertain. V was pared by 1 base and J by 0 bases, with 17 bases between. Germline V gives CDR1 SGHNT, CDR2 YYREEE (reference sequence). This CDR3 region has 18 residues. This chain's CDR3 is CASSLIFGGRNSGNTIYF. Here the CDR3 DNA reads TGTGCCAGCAGCTTGATTTTTGGCGGGCGGAACTCTGGAAACACCATATATTTT.

The rearrangement links TRBV5-5 to TRBJ2-7; 7 nucleotides agree with TRBD1. This CDR3 has 16 residues. Trimming took 2 bases from V and 8 from J; bases not matched to a gene: 16. Germline CDR1 and CDR2: SGHKS and YYEKEE (reference sequence). The CDR3 DNA follows: TGTGCCAGCAGCTTTGGAGAGGCGACAGGGAAGGTTAAGCAGTACTTC. Its protein is CASSFGEATGKVKQYF.

The chain joins TRBV2 to TRBJ1-2; no firm D call. V was shortened by 0 bases and J by 0 bases, with 8 bases between the two germline ends. Germline CDR1 and CDR2: SNHLY and FYNNEI. The CDR3 is 15 residues long. CDR3 DNA: TGTGCCAGCAGTGAAGCGCTTGGAGCTAACTATGGCTACACCTTC. This encodes CASSEALGANYGYTF.